One TCR beta chain is described in this entry. The CDR3 is 13 amino acids. The V end was cut by 0 bases, the J end by 6 bases, with 6 bases between. From germline, CDR1 is SGDLS and CDR2 YYNGEE. Recruits, aged 18 to 89 years, lived in 24 US areas. This sample was taken from a study of blood T cell repertoires in COVID-19. In the authors' workflow: Reference gene primer amplification gave nucleated cell count estimates. The table came from immunoSEQ multiplex PCR; TCRdb's copy has only in-frame clones and leaves some out. Clone size and the V and J calls come from that table; the DNA yielded D and trimming. The sample lists approximately 130,000 clones; 83% were seen once.

The V gene is TRBV9, the J gene TRBJ2-2; D is undetermined. The sequence came from a man under 40 who had recovered from COVID-19. The sequencing input was PBMCs or T cells enriched from blood (not recorded which). CDR3 DNA sequence: TGTGCCAGCAGCGTAGTATCGTCCGGGGAGCTGTTTTTT. This translates into CASSVVSSGELFF.